This record concerns one T cell receptor beta chain sequence. What this receptor recognizes is not known. Base-call qualities are not available, and no considerably larger clone is one nucleotide away. The cohort consisted of 650 to 700 healthy bone marrow donors. At the time of sampling, all cohort members were nominally healthy, though unrecorded immune exposures were likely present. The donor was CMV seropositive and belonged to the group of over 250 seropositive cohort members. A peripheral blood sample was provided by each donor, and peripheral blood mononuclear cells were used for TCR beta sequencing. The Qiagen DNeasy Blood Extraction Kit was used to extract genomic DNA from the blood cell samples. The library was made by the immunoSEQ multiplex PCR assay. A mixture of 60 forward primers for TCR Vbeta segments and 13 reverse primers for TCR Jbeta segments was used in the multiplex PCR. The CDR3 region of rearranged TCR beta genes was amplified from genomic DNA with a multiplex PCR assay. Amplified TCR beta libraries were sequenced as 87-base-pair reads on the Illumina HiSeq System. The study's own analysis went as follows. A later analysis tallied roughly 80 million unique TCR beta chains across the 666 repertoires, and some 10 million of those chains were shared by two or more donors. Raw reads were error-corrected and collapsed into unique sequences by a nearest-neighbor algorithm in which closely related sequences were merged to remove PCR and sequencing errors. CDR3 sequences were aligned to IMGT reference sequences to assign V, D and J gene segments. For a sequence to be retained, a match of at least six nucleotides to both a V gene segment and a J gene segment was required. A rearrangement was called productive if the CDR3 had no stop codons and remained in frame with V and J, and every other rearrangement was called non-productive. CDR3 was defined by IMGT convention, running from the second conserved V-encoded cysteine to the conserved J-encoded phenylalanine. In an earlier analysis of some 550 of the donors, sequences lacking an unambiguous match to a single V gene segment were excluded. An earlier analysis of a few hundred of the donors called V segments functional above 56.7% productive rearrangements and segregating when the between-donor standard deviation exceeded 5%. To diagnose cytomegalovirus status from the catalog of TCR beta chain sequences, a statistical classification framework was built. A later analysis assigned V and J genes by comparing TCR nucleotide sequences with IMGT/GENE-DB human TR gene sequences. A later analysis assigned CDR3 sequences and most-parsimonious VDJ recombination scenarios with the TCRdist pipeline. A later analysis defined each TCR beta chain by its CDR3 amino acid sequence plus V-gene family, and excluded reads lacking a unique V-gene family. To address suspected cross-contamination and a sequencing artifact, a later analysis removed some 620 highly shared, low-generation-probability nucleotide sequences. A later analysis calculated a clonal expansion index for each public chain from normalized within-repertoire ranks of inferred template counts. In a later analysis, generation probabilities were computed with a VDJ recombination model fitted to out-of-frame rearrangements, and the resulting probabilities were checked against IGoR. A later analysis scored TCR-TCR, TCR-HLA and TCR-CMV co-occurrence with hypergeometric tests, applying a repertoire-size bias correction to TCR pairs. False discovery rates were estimated in a later analysis by permuting HLA or CMV assignments 20 times. In a later analysis, co-occurring TCRs were grouped with DBSCAN, and TCRdist sequence similarity was added when clustering was performed within HLA-allele-positive subsets. For co-occurrence clustering, repertoires with fewer than 30,000 or more than 120,000 public chains were excluded, along with a handful of repertoires with anomalous nucleotide sharing. The table comes from immuneACCESS by way of TCRdb, which keeps in-frame sequences with V and J called. Part of the clones is missing from these tables; in studies checked, under half for an unresolved V gene and the rest for unknown reasons. V and J calls and clone size are those listed in that table; D and trimming were worked out from the DNA. The sample table records about 90,000 clones; 70% to 85% of these occur just once. The ten largest clones capture under 25% of the sample.

The sample originates from a study of cytomegalovirus exposure and HLA in healthy donors (dated by TCRdb to 2016 to 2017). Study-level background: An earlier analysis of approximately 640 of the donors reported approximately 290 Gb of sequence data and 120 million or so unique TCR beta sequences from around 200 million T cells. An early release that covered roughly 600 HLA-typed donors contained around 300 gigabases of sequencing data and around 85 million unique TCR sequences. Among the 398 genotyped donors, about 85% belonged to the genetic ancestry cluster associated with self-reported Caucasian donors. The study was designed to test whether signatures of past pathogen exposure could be identified by cataloging public T cell receptors. The T cell repertoires of several hundred subjects were profiled by immunosequencing and related to cytomegalovirus serostatus. A separate validation cohort of more than 100 different subjects was used in addition to the roughly 670-subject first cohort. To predict cytomegalovirus infection status, the study combined high-throughput TCR immunosequencing, statistical association of individual TCRs with disease status, and machine learning. To study patterns of TCR occurrence, a later analysis re-analyzed previously published TCR beta repertoires from several hundred donors and added high-resolution HLA genotyping. In the later analysis, no new phenotypic data were used to find candidate immune exposures; instead, reliance was placed on TCR beta sequences and their occurrence across donors. An earlier analysis of a few hundred of the donors applied high-throughput TCR beta sequencing to assess whether each TCR beta V gene segment acted as functional or pseudogenic. Alongside the repertoire data, information on donor age, sex, ethnicity and CMV serostatus was compiled. Genome-wide SNP genotypes for about 65% of the 666 donors were used in a later genetic analysis, which treated that subset as a discovery cohort. All discovery cohort repertoires had been generated using a single sequencing platform. HLA typing included class I and class II loci at four-digit resolution. Typing coverage differed by locus: A, B, C, DRB1 and DQB1 were typed in about 629-640 donors, DQA1 in 522, DPA1 in over 600, and DPB1 in 450 to 490. Roughly 5 DR-DQ haplotypes were handled as single units for association and clustering, since linkage in the cohort was strong. Among around 400 genotyped donors of the cohort, an average of 235,054 unique TCR beta nucleotide sequences were sequenced per donor, roughly a sixth of them non-productive. Summary of the overall study and its limitations: A further reported finding was that TCR beta sequences accurately predicted the HLA-A and HLA-B alleles for most subjects in the first cohort. Because counts were too low, 15 to 20 rarely observed V segments, including chromosome 9 orphons, were excluded from the earlier analysis of 587 of the donors. Compared with the roughly 700-donor mean, donors in an Asian-associated ancestry cluster had fewer N-insertions in productive TCRs, according to a later genetic analysis. Most TCR sequences were seen in very few donors, while some public TCRs were found in many individuals. A later genetic analysis associated a missense DCLRE1C variant with V-gene and J-gene trimming of TCR beta chains, and an independent cohort replicated the association. According to a later analysis, parvovirus B19, influenza, CMV and Epstein-Barr virus appeared linked to several top co-occurrence clusters. When HLA alleles, especially DR and DQ, strongly co-occurred, TCR associations were difficult to assign to individual alleles. The cohort was sequenced for TCR beta chains only, and without alpha or paired-chain data the features that could be detected were limited. In vitro tests confirmed that a few of the cytomegalovirus-associated TCR beta chains recognize cytomegalovirus antigens. The sequencing pipeline was judged likely to have produced a cluster of highly shared sequence variants as a technical artifact. Sequencing depth was assumed to be roughly uniform across donors in the presence/absence analyses, though that assumption may not hold. Broadly in line with IMGT annotations, most TCR beta V segments showed up in productive rearrangements about 90% or about 30% of the time in an earlier analysis of 587 of the donors. According to a later analysis, most CMV-associated TCR beta chains appeared to be HLA-restricted, and the HLA associations seemed to be driven largely by CMV exposure. Some IMGT-functional V segments, including TRBV6-2 and TRBV6-3, could not be told apart with the 87-base-pair reads, so those segments were excluded. In both the original and validation cohorts, the classifier was reported to diagnose cytomegalovirus status with high specificity and sensitivity. For the cohort, immune exposure information was limited to CMV serostatus. A total of 150 to 200 TCR beta chains were listed by the study as associated with cytomegalovirus. Because HLA typing was unavailable for some donors at each locus, only the typed subset was used in association tests. The authors suggested that the approach could potentially be extended to other disease states and immunological phenotypes. A later analysis associated some 17,000 TCR beta sequences with specific HLA alleles at a false discovery rate of 0.05. Correlated functional status among segregating V segments might be attributable to linkage disequilibrium, but an unknown experimental factor could not be ruled out. In a later analysis, TCR association rates were found to vary across HLA loci, with the most associated TCRs seen for DRB1 alleles and the fewest for HLA-C alleles. In a later analysis, HLA-associated TCR beta chains showed more clonal expansion and lower generation probabilities than non-associated chains that were equally common.

From V the trimming removes 4 bases and from J it removes 0 bases, while the gene matches leave 14 bases of the junction unaccounted for. According to the germline V gene, CDR1 reads KGHSH and CDR2 reads LQKENI. The CDR3 holds 20 amino acids from the cysteine to the phenylalanine. The retained sequence is limited to the CDR3, 60 bases, with the frame set at the first base. This chain is built from TRBV18 and TRBJ2-1; TRBD2 lines up with 11 middle nucleotides. This receptor was taken from a man aged 25-40 years in good health and CMV-seropositive. Sequencing used PBMCs. CDR3 reads: CASSLRSLAGGWSSYNEQFF. The nucleotide sequence is TGTGCCAGCTCACTACGCAGTCTAGCGGGAGGCTGGAGCTCCTACAATGAGCAGTTCTTC.